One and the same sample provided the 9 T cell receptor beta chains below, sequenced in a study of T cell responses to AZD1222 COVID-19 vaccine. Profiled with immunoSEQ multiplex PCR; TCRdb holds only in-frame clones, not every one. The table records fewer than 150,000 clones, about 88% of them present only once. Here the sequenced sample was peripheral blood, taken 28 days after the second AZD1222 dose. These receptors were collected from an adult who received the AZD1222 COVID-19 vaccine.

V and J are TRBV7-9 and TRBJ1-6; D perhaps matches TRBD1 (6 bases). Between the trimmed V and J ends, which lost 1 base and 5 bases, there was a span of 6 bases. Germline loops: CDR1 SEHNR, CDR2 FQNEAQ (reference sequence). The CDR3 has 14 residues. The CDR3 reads CASSLGTDNSPLHF. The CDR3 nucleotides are TGTGCCAGCAGCTTAGGGACAGATAATTCACCCCTCCACTTT. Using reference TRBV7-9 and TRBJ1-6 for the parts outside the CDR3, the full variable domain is DTGVSQNPRHKITKRGQNVTFRCDPISEHNRLYWYRQTLGQGPEFLTYFQNEAQLEKSRLLSDRFSAERPKGSFSTLEIQRTEQGDSAMYLCASSLGTDNSPLHFGNGTRLTVT.

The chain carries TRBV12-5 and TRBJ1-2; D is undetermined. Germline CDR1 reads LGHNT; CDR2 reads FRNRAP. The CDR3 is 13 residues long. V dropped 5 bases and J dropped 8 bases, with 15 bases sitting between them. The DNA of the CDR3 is TGTGCTAGTGGTGAGACGTATGGGGAGGGCTACACCTTC. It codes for CASGETYGEGYTF.

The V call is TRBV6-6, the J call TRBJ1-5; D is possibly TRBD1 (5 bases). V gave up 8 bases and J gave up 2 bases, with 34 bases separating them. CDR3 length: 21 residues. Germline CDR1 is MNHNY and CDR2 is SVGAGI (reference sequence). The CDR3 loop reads CASCSARQSGGGSRGNQPQHF. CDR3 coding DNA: TGTGCCAGCTGCTCCGCCCGCCAATCTGGGGGAGGTAGCCGTGGCAATCAGCCCCAGCATTTT.

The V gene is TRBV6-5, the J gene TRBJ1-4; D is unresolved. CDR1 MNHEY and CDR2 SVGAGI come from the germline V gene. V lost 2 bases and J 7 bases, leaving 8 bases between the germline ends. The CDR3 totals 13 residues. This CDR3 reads CASSYGNGEKLFF. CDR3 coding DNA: TGTGCCAGCAGTTACGGGAACGGTGAAAAACTGTTTTTT.

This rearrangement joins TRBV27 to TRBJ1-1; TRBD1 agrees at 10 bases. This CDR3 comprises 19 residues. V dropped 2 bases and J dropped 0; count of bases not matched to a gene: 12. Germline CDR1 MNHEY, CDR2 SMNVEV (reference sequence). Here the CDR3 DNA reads TGTGCCAGCAGTTTACTTACCGGACAGGGGGGACTAATGAACACTGAAGCTTTCTTT. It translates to CASSLLTGQGGLMNTEAFF.

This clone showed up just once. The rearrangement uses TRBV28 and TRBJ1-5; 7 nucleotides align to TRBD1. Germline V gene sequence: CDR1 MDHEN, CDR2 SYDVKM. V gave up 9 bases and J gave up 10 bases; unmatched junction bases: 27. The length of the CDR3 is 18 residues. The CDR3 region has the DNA TGTGCCAGTAATCTCTCCCACCTTGACAGGGAACAAATCAAACCCCAGCATTTT. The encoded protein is CASNLSHLDREQIKPQHF.

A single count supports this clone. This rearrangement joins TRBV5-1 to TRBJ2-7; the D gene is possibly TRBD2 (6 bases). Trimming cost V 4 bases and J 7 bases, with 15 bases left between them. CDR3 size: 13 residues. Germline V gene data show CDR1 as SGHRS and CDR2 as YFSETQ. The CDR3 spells CASSLLAGLEQYF. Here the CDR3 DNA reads TGCGCCAGCAGCCTTCTGGCGGGGCTTGAGCAGTACTTC.

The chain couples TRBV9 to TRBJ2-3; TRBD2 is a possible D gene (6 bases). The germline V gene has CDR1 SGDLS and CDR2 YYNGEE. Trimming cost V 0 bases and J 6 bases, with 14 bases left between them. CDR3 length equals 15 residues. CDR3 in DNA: TGTGCCAGCAGCGTAGAGGTCCTAGCGAGTGATACGCAGTATTTT. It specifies CASSVEVLASDTQYF. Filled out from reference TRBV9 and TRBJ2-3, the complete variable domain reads DSGVTQTPKHLITATGQRVTLRCSPRSGDLSVYWYQQSLDQGLQFLIQYYNGEERAKGNILERFSAQQFPDLHSELNLSSLELGDSALYFCASSVEVLASDTQYFGPGTRLTVL.

The CDR3 sequence is CASSPHGQAQNTEAFF. The CDR3, as DNA: TGTGCCAGCAGCCCACATGGACAGGCCCAGAACACTGAAGCTTTCTTT. The chain links TRBV7-6 to TRBJ1-1, with 7 positions matching TRBD1. J gave up 1 base and V 5 bases, and 10 bases lay outside the gene matches. The CDR3 consists of 16 residues. CDR1 is SGHVS and CDR2 is FNYEAQ in the germline V gene.